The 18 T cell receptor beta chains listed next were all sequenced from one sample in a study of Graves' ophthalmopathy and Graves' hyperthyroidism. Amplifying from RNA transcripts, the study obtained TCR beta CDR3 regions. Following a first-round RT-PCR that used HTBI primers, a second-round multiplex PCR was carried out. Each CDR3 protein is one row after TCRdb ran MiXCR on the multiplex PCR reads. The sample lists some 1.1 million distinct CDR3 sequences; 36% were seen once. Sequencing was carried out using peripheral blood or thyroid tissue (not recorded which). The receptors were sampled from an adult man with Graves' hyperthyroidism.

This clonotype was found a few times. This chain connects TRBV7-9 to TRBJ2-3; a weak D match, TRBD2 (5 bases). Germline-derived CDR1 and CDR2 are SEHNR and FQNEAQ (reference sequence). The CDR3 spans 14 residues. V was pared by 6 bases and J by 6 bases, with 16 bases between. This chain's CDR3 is CASSESQEVDTQYF. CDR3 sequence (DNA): TGTGCCAGCAGTGAGTCGCAGGAGGTTGATACGCAGTATTTT.

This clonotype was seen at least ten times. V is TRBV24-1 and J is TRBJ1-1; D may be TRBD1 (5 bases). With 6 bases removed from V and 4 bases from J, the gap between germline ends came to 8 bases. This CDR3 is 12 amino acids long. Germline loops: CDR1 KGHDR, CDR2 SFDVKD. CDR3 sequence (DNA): TGTGCCACCAGTAAAAGGGGCACTGAAGCTTTCTTT. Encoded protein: CATSKRGTEAFF.

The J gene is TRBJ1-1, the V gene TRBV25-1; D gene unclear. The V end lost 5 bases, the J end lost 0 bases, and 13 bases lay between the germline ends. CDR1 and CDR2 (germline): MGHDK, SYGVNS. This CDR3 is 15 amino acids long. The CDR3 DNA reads TGTGCCAGCAGTCCGATGGACGCAATGAACACTGAAGCTTTCTTT. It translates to CASSPMDAMNTEAFF.

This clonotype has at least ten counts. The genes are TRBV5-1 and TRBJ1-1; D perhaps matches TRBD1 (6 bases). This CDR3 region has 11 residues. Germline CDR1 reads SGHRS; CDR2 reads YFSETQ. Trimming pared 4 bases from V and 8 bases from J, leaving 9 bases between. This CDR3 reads CASSGGQEAFF. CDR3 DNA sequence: TGCGCCAGCAGCGGGGGACAAGAAGCTTTCTTT.

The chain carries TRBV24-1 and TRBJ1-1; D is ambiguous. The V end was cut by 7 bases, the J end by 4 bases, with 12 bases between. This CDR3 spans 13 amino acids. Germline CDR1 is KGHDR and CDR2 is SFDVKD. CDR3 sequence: CATSLLGTTEAFF. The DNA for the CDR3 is TGTGCCACCAGCTTGCTGGGAACCACTGAAGCTTTCTTT.

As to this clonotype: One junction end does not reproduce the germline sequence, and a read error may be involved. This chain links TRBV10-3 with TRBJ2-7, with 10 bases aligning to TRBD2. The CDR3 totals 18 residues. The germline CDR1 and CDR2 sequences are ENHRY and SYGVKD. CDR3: CASSGRRDGLADRYEQYF. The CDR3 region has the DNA TGTGCCAGCAGTGGCCGTCGGGATGGACTAGCGGACCGCTACGAGCAGTACTTC.

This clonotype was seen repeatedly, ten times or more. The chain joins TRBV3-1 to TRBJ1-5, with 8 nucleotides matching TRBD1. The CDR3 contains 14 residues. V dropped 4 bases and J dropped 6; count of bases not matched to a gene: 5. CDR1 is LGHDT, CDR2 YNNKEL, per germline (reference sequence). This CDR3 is CASSPRTGTQPQHF. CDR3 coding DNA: TGTGCCAGCAGCCCGAGGACAGGGACTCAGCCCCAGCATTTT.

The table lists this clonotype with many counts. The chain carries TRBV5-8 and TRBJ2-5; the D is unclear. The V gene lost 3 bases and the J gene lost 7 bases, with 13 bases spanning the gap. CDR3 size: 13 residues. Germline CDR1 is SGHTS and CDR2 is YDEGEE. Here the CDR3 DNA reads TGTGCCAGCAGCTCCGGAGAAAGTGCGACCCAGTACTTC. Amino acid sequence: CASSSGESATQYF.

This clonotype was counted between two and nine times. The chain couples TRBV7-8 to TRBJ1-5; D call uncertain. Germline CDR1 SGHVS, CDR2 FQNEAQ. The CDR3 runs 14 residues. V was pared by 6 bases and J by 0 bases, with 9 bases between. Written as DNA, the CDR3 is TGTGCCAGCAGGGAAGGGCGTAGCAATCAGCCCCAGCATTTT. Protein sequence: CASREGRSNQPQHF.

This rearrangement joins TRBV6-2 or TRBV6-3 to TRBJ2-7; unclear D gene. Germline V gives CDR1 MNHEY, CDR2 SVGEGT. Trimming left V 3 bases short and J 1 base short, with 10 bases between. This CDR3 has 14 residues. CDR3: CASSYLAASYEQYF. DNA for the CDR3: TGTGCCAGCAGTTATCTCGCGGCATCCTACGAGCAGTACTTC.

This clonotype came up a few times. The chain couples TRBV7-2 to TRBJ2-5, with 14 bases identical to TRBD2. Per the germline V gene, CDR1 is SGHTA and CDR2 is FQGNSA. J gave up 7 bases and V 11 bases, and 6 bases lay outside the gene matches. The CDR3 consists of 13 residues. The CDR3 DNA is TGTGCCCCCGGGACTAGCGGGGGAGGGACCCAGTACTTC. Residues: CAPGTSGGGTQYF.

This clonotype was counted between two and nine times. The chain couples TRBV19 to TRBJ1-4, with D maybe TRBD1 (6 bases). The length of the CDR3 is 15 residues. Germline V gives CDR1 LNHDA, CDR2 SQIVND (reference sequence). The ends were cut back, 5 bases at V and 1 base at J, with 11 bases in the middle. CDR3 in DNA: TGTGCCAGTAGTGAGAACAGGGTAACTAATGAAAAACTGTTTTTT. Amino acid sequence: CASSENRVTNEKLFF.

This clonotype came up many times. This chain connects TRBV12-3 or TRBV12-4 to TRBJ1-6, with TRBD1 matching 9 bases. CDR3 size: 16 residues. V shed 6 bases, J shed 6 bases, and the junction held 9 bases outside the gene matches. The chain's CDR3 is CASREGQGIGNSPLHF. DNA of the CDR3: TGTGCCAGCAGGGAAGGACAGGGGATAGGTAATTCACCCCTCCACTTT.

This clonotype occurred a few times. The chain's CDR3 is CASSAGPPGAGNTIYF. The CDR3 region has the DNA TGTGCCAGCAGCGCAGGTCCCCCCGGCGCTGGAAACACCATATATTTT. J is TRBJ1-3 and V is TRBV7-2; no clear D. With 5 bases removed from V and 2 bases from J, the gap between germline ends came to 16 bases. Germline CDR1 is SGHTA and CDR2 is FQGNSA. This CDR3 comprises 16 residues.

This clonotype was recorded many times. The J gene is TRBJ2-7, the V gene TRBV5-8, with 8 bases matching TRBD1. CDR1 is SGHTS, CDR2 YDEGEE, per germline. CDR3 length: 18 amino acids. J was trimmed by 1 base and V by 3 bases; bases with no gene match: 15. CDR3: CASSYLGQGAVLSYEQYF. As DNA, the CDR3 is TGTGCCAGCAGCTACCTAGGACAGGGAGCGGTACTATCCTACGAGCAGTACTTC.

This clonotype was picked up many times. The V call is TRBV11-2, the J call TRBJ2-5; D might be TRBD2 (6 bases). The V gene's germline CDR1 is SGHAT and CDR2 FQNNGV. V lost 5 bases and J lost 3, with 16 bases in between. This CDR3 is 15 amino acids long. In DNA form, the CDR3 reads TGTGCCAGCAGCGCTTGGGGGGTGGACGAAGAGACCCAGTACTTC. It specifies CASSAWGVDEETQYF.

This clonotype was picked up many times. This chain's CDR3 is CASSRDRGREQYF. The DNA of the CDR3 is TGCGCCAGCAGCCGGGACAGGGGTCGAGAGCAGTACTTC. The rearrangement links TRBV5-1 to TRBJ2-7, with 10 bases lining up with TRBD1. Trimming at V came to 4 bases and at J to 7 bases, leaving 5 bases not matched to a gene. Germline V gene sequence: CDR1 SGHRS, CDR2 YFSETQ. The CDR3 runs 13 residues.

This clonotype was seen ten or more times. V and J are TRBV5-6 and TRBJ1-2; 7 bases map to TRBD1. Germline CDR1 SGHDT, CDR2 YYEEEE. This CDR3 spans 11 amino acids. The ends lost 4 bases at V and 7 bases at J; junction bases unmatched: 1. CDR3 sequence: CASSDRVGYTF. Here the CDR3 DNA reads TGTGCCAGCAGCGACAGGGTTGGCTACACCTTC. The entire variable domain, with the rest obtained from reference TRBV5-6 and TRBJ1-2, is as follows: DAGVTQSPTHLIKTRGQQVTLRCSPKSGHDTVSWYQQALGQGPQFIFQYYEEEERQRGNFPDRFSGHQFPNYSSELNVNALLLGDSALYLCASSDRVGYTFGSGTRLTVV.